These 2 T cell receptor beta chains came from one sample sequenced in a study of cytomegalovirus exposure and HLA in healthy donors. Repertoires were generated with immunoSEQ multiplex PCR, while TCRdb's copy carries only in-frame clones and drops some. The sample shows 120,000 or so clones, around nine tenths of them seen only once. Sequencing input: PBMCs. The receptors stem from a man aged 25-45 years in good health and CMV-seronegative.

The rearrangement joins TRBV7-9 to TRBJ1-3; D ambiguous. The germline V and J ends were trimmed by 4 bases and 3 bases, with 10 bases remaining between them. Germline V lookup: CDR1 SEHNR, CDR2 FQNEAQ (reference sequence). The CDR3 is 14 amino acids. CDR3 amino acids: CASSSVDYGNTIYF. The DNA of the CDR3 is TGTGCCAGCAGCTCGGTAGATTATGGAAACACCATATATTTT.

This rearrangement joins TRBV19 to TRBJ1-1, with D possibly matching TRBD1 (5 bases). CDR1 is LNHDA, CDR2 SQIVND, per germline (reference sequence). The germline V and J ends were trimmed by 7 bases and 5 bases, with 11 bases remaining between them. CDR3 length: 12 amino acids. DNA for the CDR3: TGTGCCAGTATGCGGGGGGGTACTGAAGCTTTCTTT. This translates into CASMRGGTEAFF. Based on the CDR3 plus reference TRBV19 and TRBJ1-1, the full variable domain is DGGITQSPKYLFRKEGQNVTLSCEQNLNHDAMYWYRQDPGQGLRLIYYSQIVNDFQKGDIAEGYSVSREKKESFPLTVTSAQKNPTAFYLCASMRGGTEAFFGQGTRLTVV.